This section outlines one TCR beta chain sequence together with its context. The protocol was immunoSEQ multiplex PCR, while the TCRdb copy is restricted to in-frame clones and leaves out a portion. The sample has about 160,000 clones, 80% to 95% seen once; the top ten hold approximately 4%. This sample is part of a study of control samples from healthy donors and cancer patients. Germline V gives CDR1 KGHSH, CDR2 LQKENI. The V and J ends lost 6 bases and 1 base, in that order; junction bases with no gene match: 5. The CDR3 extends over 15 amino acids. Material: blood. This rearrangement joins TRBV18 to TRBJ2-3; 9 bases are a match to TRBD2. The clonotype comes from a woman aged 55-70 years in good health. The CDR3 sequence is CASSALAGGTDTQYF. CDR3 nucleotide sequence: TGTGCCAGCTCGGCACTAGCGGGCGGCACAGATACGCAGTATTTT.